This T cell receptor beta chain was obtained from a study of blood T cell repertoires in COVID-19. Study at large: From the United States, Italy and Spain came samples of acute and convalescent COVID-19.

In the original analysis: Reference gene primer amplification gave estimated nucleated cell counts. Only in-frame clones appear in the TCRdb table, and some are missing; sequencing was by immunoSEQ multiplex PCR. Clonal size and the V and J genes are those of that table, whereas D and trimming came from the DNA. The sample has about 220,000 clones, roughly 84% seen once. From germline, CDR1 is MDHEN and CDR2 SYDVKM. V gave up 7 bases and J gave up 5 bases, with 8 bases separating them. This CDR3 contains 12 residues. This receptor was identified in a man aged 25 to 45 with active or convalescent COVID-19. The J gene is TRBJ1-4, the V gene TRBV28; D not resolved. Sequenced: peripheral blood. This chain's CDR3 is CASTRRNEKLFF. The CDR3 DNA reads TGTGCCAGCACCCGGAGGAATGAAAAACTGTTTTTT. The full variable domain, in which reference TRBV28 and TRBJ1-4 provide the parts outside the CDR3, is DVKVTQSSRYLVKRTGEKVFLECVQDMDHENMFWYRQDPGLGLRLIYFSYDVKMKEKGDIPEGYSVSREKKERFSLILESASTNQTSMYLCASTRRNEKLFFGSGTQLSVL.